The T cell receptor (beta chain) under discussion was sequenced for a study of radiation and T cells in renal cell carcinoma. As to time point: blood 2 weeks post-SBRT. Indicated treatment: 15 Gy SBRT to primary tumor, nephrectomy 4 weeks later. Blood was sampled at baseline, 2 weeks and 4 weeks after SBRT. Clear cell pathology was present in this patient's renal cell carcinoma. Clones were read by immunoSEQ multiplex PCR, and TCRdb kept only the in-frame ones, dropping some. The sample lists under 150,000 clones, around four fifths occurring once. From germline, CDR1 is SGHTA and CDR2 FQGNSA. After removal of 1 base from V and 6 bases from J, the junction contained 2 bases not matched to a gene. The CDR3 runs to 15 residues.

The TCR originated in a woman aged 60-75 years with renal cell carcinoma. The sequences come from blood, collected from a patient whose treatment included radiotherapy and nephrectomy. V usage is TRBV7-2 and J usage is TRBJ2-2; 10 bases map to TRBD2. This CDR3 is CASSLGLAGSGELFF. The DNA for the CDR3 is TGTGCCAGCAGCTTAGGACTAGCGGGTTCCGGGGAGCTGTTTTTT. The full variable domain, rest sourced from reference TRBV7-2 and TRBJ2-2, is GAGVSQSPSNKVTEKGKDVELRCDPISGHTALYWYRQSLGQGLEFLIYFQGNSAPDKSGLPSDRFSAERTGGSVSTLTIQRTQQEDSAVYLCASSLGLAGSGELFFGEGSRLTVL.